The 17 T cell receptor beta chains below all came from one sample that was sequenced in a study of T cell changes during pregnancy in multiple sclerosis. The method was immunoSEQ multiplex PCR; TCRdb's version includes in-frame clones alone and lacks a portion of them. The data hold tens of thousands of clones, with 91% observed a single time. Sequencing was performed on peripheral blood, taken after pregnancy. Receptor source: a female donor in good health, enrolled as a control in a pregnancy study.

The V gene is TRBV15, the J gene TRBJ2-5; TRBD2 matches 13 bases. CDR1 is LNHNV, CDR2 YYDKDF, per germline (reference sequence). This CDR3 has 15 residues. The V segment lost 3 bases and the J segment 5 bases; nucleotides outside the gene matches: 3. The CDR3 reads CATSRGLAGTETQYF. In DNA form, the CDR3 reads TGTGCCACCAGCAGGGGACTAGCGGGAACGGAGACCCAGTACTTC.

This chain joins TRBV6-1 and TRBJ1-2; the D gene is possibly TRBD1 (5 bases). CDR3 length equals 14 residues. With 4 bases removed from V and 2 bases from J, the gap between germline ends came to 11 bases. Germline loops: CDR1 MNHNS, CDR2 SASEGT. The CDR3 is CASSVEGLNYGYTF. The CDR3 DNA reads TGTGCCAGCAGTGTGGAGGGACTCAACTATGGCTACACCTTC.

The chain combines TRBV19 with TRBJ1-3, with no clear D. V was shortened by 4 bases and J by 5 bases, with 3 bases between the two germline ends. The germline V gene encodes CDR1 LNHDA and CDR2 SQIVND (reference sequence). The CDR3 sequence is 11 residues long. The CDR3 loop is CASSNRNTIYF. CDR3 in DNA: TGTGCCAGTAGTAACAGAAACACCATATATTTT. Combining the CDR3 with reference TRBV19 and TRBJ1-3 gives the whole variable domain DGGITQSPKYLFRKEGQNVTLSCEQNLNHDAMYWYRQDPGQGLRLIYYSQIVNDFQKGDIAEGYSVSREKKESFPLTVTSAQKNPTAFYLCASSNRNTIYFGEGSWLTVV.

V usage is TRBV5-1 and J usage is TRBJ2-3, with D possibly matching TRBD2 (5 bases). Trimming removed 4 bases at V and 7 bases at J, with 10 bases between. The CDR3 spans 12 residues. Germline CDR1 reads SGHRS; CDR2 reads YFSETQ. CDR3 DNA: TGCGCCAGCAGCCCGAGCGGTAATACGCAGTATTTT. It translates to CASSPSGNTQYF.

The chain links TRBV20-1 to TRBJ2-5, with D unclear. V was pared by 5 bases and J by 5 bases, with 9 bases between. CDR3 length: 11 residues. Germline CDR1 is DFQATT and CDR2 is SNEGSKA (reference sequence). CDR3 sequence (DNA): TGCAGTGCTCGGAGTGACGAGACCCAGTACTTC. This sequence encodes CSARSDETQYF.

This chain's CDR3 is CASSTVPYGGFSTDTQYF. The CDR3, as DNA: TGTGCCAGCAGCACCGTCCCTTACGGGGGGTTTAGCACAGATACGCAGTATTTT. The chain uses TRBV7-2 and TRBJ2-3; 7 bases are a match to TRBD2. The germline gives CDR1 SGHTA, CDR2 FQGNSA. V trimming: 5 bases; J trimming: 0 bases; junction bases outside the gene matches: 14. The CDR3 is made up of 18 amino acids.

The gene calls are TRBV27 and TRBJ1-3; TRBD1 is a possible D gene (5 bases). Trimming pared 6 bases from V and 2 bases from J, leaving 11 bases between. The CDR3 loop spans 14 amino acids. Germline CDR1 and CDR2: MNHEY and SMNVEV (reference sequence). The CDR3 nucleotides read TGTGCCAGCAGCTTCGCAGGGCCTGGAAACACCATATATTTT. It specifies CASSFAGPGNTIYF.

The rearrangement links TRBV7-9 to TRBJ1-4; 9 nucleotides line up with TRBD1. The CDR3 has 15 amino acids. V was clipped by 5 bases and J by 3 bases; unmatched bases: 4. The germline gives CDR1 SEHNR, CDR2 FQNEAQ (reference sequence). The CDR3 region has the DNA TGTGCCAGCAGCAGAAGACAGGGGGCTAATGAAAAACTGTTTTTT. It encodes CASSRRQGANEKLFF.

For the CDR3, the DNA is TGTGCCAGCAGCCAGGGGGGGGCGGACATTCAGTACTTC. This encodes CASSQGGADIQYF. This chain joins TRBV14 and TRBJ2-4, with D possibly TRBD2 on 7 matching bases. The CDR3 is 13 residues long. The V end lost 3 bases, the J end lost 8 bases, and 11 bases lay between the germline ends. Germline V gene lookup returns CDR1 SGHDN and CDR2 FVKESK.

The chain employs TRBV5-4 and TRBJ2-1; TRBD2 agrees at 9 bases. Trimming at V came to 0 bases and at J to 7 bases, leaving 2 bases not matched to a gene. CDR1 is SGHNT and CDR2 is YYREEE in the germline V gene (reference sequence). The CDR3 sequence is 14 residues long. The CDR3 bases are TGTGCCAGCAGCTTGGTTAGCGGGGGTAATGAGCAGTTCTTC. Amino acids: CASSLVSGGNEQFF.

This clone was detected only once. The chain is built from TRBV18 and TRBJ2-5; D call uncertain. The V end was cut by 2 bases, the J end by 2 bases, with 6 bases between. The V gene's germline CDR1 is KGHSH and CDR2 LQKENI. The CDR3 is made up of 13 amino acids. CDR3 sequence (DNA): TGTGCCAGCTCACCAGGCAGACAAGAGACCCAGTACTTC. As protein: CASSPGRQETQYF. The entire variable domain, with the rest obtained from reference TRBV18 and TRBJ2-5, is as follows: NAGVMQNPRHLVRRRGQEARLRCSPMKGHSHVYWYRQLPEEGLKFMVYLQKENIIDESGMPKERFSAEFPKEGPSILRIQQVVRGDSAAYFCASSPGRQETQYFGPGTRLLVL.

This clone was seen only once. This chain joins TRBV2 and TRBJ1-4, with a weak D call TRBD1 (5 bases). V lost 7 bases and J lost 0, with 12 bases in between. CDR3 length: 15 amino acids. Germline loops: CDR1 SNHLY, CDR2 FYNNEI. The CDR3 DNA is TGTGCCAGCACCGGGACTCTTGCAACTAATGAAAAACTGTTTTTT. Translation gives CASTGTLATNEKLFF.

This chain joins TRBV5-1 and TRBJ2-2; 8 bases line up with TRBD2. The V gene end was trimmed by 4 bases and the J gene end by 6 bases; junction bases not matched to a gene: 5. This CDR3 has 14 residues. Germline V gene data show CDR1 as SGHRS and CDR2 as YFSETQ. Written as DNA, the CDR3 is TGCGCCAGCAGCCTGCGGGGGGACGCCGGGGAGCTGTTTTTT. This gives the protein CASSLRGDAGELFF.

The chain is built from TRBV21-1 and TRBJ1-6; TRBD1 is the table's D call, not checked against the DNA. TRBV21-1 is tagged as a pseudogene. The CDR3 totals 16 residues. CDR3 sequence (DNA): TGTGCCAGCAACCAGGGACACCCGAACTTTAATTCACCCCTCCACTTT. Amino acids: CASNQGHPNFNSPLHF.

About this clone itself: At one end, the junction sequence differs from germline, possibly due to a read error. This rearrangement joins TRBV2 to TRBJ2-2, with D maybe TRBD2 (5 bases). Germline CDR1 reads SNHLY; CDR2 reads FYNNEI. The CDR3 has 15 residues. The CDR3 nucleotides are TGTGCCAGCAGTGAGTCCCCGGGGAACGCCGGGGAGCTGTTTTTT. Translating gives CASSESPGNAGELFF.

The rearrangement uses TRBV25-1 and TRBJ2-3; D uncertain. The length of the CDR3 is 13 residues. Between the trimmed V and J ends, which lost 1 base and 1 base, there was a span of 3 bases. The germline V gene has CDR1 MGHDK and CDR2 SYGVNS. Written as DNA, the CDR3 is TGTGCCAGCAGTGAATCTGGCACAGATACGCAGTATTTT. It is translated as CASSESGTDTQYF.

The chain combines TRBV6-5 with TRBJ2-7; maybe TRBD1 (6 bases). V was pared by 0 bases and J by 0 bases, with 12 bases between. Germline CDR1 MNHEY, CDR2 SVGAGI. The length of the CDR3 is 16 residues. CDR3 nucleotides: TGTGCCAGCAGTTACTCGACGTCAGGGGCCTCCTACGAGCAGTACTTC. It is translated as CASSYSTSGASYEQYF.